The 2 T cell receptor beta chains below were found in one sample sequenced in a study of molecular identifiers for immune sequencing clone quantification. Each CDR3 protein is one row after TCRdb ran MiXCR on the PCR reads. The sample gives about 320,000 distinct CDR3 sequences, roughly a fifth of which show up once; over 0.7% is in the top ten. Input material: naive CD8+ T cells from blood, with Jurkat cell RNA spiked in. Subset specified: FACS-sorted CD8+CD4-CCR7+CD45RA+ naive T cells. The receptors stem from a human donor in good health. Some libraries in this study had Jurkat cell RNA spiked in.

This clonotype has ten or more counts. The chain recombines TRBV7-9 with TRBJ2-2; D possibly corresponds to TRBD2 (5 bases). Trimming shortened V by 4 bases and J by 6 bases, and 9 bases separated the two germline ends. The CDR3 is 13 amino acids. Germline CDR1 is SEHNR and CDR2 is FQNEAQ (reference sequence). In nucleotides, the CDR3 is TGTGCCAGCAGCTCGCCGAGGGCCGGGGAGCTGTTTTTT. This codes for CASSSPRAGELFF.

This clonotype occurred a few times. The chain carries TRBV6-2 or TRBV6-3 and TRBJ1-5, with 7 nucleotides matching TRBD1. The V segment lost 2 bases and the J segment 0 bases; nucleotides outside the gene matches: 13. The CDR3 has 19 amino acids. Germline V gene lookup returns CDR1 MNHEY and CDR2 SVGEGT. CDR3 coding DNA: TGTGCCAGCAGTTACGCGAGGAGGACAGGCAGCTATAGCAATCAGCCCCAGCATTTT. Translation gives CASSYARRTGSYSNQPQHF.